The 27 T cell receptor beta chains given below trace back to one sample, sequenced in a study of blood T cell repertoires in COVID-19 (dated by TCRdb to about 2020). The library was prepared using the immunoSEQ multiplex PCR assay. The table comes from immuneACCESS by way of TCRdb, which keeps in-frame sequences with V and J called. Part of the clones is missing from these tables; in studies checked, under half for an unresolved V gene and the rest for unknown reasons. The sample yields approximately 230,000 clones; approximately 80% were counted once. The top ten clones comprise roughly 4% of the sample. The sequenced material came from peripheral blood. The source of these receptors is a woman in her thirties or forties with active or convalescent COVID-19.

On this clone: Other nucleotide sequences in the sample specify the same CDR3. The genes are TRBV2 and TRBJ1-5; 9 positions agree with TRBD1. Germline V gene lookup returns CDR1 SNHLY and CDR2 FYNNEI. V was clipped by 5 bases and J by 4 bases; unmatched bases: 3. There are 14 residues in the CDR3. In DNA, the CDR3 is TGTGCCAGCAGTCCGGGACAGGGAAATCAGCCCCAGCATTTT. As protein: CASSPGQGNQPQHF.

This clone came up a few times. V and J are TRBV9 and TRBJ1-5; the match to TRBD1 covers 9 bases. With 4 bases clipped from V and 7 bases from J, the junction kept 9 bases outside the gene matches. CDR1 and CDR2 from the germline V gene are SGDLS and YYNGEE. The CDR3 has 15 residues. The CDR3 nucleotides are TGTGCCAGCAGCATAGGACAGGGGATCAACCAGCCCCAGCATTTT. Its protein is CASSIGQGINQPQHF.

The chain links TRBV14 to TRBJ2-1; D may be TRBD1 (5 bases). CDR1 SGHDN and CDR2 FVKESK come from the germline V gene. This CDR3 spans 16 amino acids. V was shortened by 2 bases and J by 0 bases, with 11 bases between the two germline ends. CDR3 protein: CASSQFRASSYNEQFF. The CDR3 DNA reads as TGTGCCAGCAGCCAATTCAGGGCGAGCTCCTACAATGAGCAGTTCTTC.

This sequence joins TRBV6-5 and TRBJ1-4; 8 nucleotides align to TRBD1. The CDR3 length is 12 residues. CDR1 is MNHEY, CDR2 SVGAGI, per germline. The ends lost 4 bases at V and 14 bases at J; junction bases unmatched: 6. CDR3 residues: CASSSPGTGLFF. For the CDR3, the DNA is TGTGCCAGCAGTTCACCGGGGACAGGCCTGTTTTTT.

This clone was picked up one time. The CDR3 nucleotides are TGTGCCAGCAGCTATGAGGACAGGGGGAACTACACCTTC. Amino acids: CASSYEDRGNYTF. This chain links TRBV16 with TRBJ1-2; the match to TRBD1 covers 10 bases. V was pared by 5 bases and J by 10 bases, with 7 bases of the junction left unmatched. Germline V CDR1 and CDR2: KGHSY, FQNENV. This CDR3 region has 13 residues.

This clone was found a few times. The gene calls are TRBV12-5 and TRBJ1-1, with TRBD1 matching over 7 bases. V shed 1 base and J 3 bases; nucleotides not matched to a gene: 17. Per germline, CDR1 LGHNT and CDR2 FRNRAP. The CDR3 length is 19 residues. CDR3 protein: CASGLAQLGQFLLDTEAFF. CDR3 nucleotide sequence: TGTGCTAGTGGTTTGGCTCAATTGGGACAGTTTTTATTAGACACTGAAGCTTTCTTT.

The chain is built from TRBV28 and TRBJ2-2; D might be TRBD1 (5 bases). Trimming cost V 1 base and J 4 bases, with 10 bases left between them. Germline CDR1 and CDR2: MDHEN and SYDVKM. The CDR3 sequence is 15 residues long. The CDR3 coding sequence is TGTGCCAGCAGTTTATCGTCAGGGATCACCGGGGAGCTGTTTTTT. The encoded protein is CASSLSSGITGELFF.

The CDR3 coding sequence is TGTGCCAGCAGACCGGGACTAGCGGGGGGGCTAGGTGAGCAGTTCTTC. Translated, it gives CASRPGLAGGLGEQFF. The genes are TRBV6-6 and TRBJ2-1; 16 positions match TRBD2. After removal of 6 bases from V and 9 bases from J, the junction contained 8 bases not matched to a gene. CDR3 length equals 16 residues. CDR1 is MNHNY, CDR2 SVGAGI, per germline (reference sequence).

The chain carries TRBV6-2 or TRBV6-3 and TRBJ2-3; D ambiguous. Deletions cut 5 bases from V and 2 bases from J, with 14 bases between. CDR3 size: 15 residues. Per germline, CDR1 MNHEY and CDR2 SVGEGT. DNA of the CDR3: TGTGCCAGCAGTGAGAGTAGTCCCTCCACAGATACGCAGTATTTT. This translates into CASSESSPSTDTQYF.

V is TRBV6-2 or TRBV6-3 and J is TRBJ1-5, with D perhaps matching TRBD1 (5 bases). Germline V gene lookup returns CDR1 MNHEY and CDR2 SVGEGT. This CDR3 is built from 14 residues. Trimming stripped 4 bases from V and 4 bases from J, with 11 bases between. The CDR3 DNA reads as TGTGCCAGCAGTTGGTACGGGGGTAATCAGCCCCAGCATTTT. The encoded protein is CASSWYGGNQPQHF.

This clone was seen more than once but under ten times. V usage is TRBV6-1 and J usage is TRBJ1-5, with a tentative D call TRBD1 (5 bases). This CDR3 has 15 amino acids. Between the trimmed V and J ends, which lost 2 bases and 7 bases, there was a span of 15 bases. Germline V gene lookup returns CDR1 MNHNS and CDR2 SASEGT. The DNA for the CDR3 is TGTGCCAGCAGTGAATGGAGGGGCAGTCGGCAGCCCCAGCATTTT. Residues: CASSEWRGSRQPQHF.

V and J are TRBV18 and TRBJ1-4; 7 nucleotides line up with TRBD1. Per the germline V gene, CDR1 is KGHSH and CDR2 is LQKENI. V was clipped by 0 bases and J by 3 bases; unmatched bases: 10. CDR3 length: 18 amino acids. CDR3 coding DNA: TGTGCCAGCTCACCACCGCCAGGGGGAATAAGGGCTAATGAAAAACTGTTTTTT. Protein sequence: CASSPPPGGIRANEKLFF.

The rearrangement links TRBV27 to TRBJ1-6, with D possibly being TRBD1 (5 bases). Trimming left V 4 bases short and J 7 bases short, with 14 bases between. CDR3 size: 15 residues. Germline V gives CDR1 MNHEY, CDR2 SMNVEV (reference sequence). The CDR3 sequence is CASSSLRQPNSPLHF. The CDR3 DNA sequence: TGTGCCAGCAGTTCCCTCCGACAGCCCAATTCACCCCTCCACTTT.

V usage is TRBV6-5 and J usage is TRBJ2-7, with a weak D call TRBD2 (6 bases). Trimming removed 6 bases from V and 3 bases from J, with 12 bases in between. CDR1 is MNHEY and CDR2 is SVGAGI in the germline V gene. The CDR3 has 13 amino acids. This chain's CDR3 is CASRFLGGYEQYV. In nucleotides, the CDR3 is TGTGCCAGCAGATTCCTGGGGGGCTACGAGCAGTACGTC.

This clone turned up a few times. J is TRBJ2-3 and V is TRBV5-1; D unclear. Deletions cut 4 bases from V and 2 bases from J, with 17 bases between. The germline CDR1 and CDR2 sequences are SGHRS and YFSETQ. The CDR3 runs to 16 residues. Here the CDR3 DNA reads TGCGCCAGCAGCGTTGATTTGACTGTAGTCACAGATACGCAGTATTTT. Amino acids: CASSVDLTVVTDTQYF.

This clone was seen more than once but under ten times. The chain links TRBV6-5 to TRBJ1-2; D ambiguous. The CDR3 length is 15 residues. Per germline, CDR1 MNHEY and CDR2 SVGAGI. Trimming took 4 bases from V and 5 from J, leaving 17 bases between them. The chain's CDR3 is CASSFNRESVYGYTF. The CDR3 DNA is TGTGCCAGCAGTTTCAACAGAGAATCAGTTTATGGCTACACCTTC.

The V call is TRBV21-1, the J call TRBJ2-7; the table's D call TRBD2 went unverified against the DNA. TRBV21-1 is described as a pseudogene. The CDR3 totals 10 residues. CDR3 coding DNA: TGTGCCAGCAGGCCCGAGGGGCAGTACTTC. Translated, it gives CASRPEGQYF.

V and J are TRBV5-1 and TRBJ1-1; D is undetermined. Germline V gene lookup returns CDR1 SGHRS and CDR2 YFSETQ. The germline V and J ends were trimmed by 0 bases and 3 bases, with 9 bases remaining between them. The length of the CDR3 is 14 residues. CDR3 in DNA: TGCGCCAGCAGCTTGGGAACTCCGGACACTGAAGCTTTCTTT. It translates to CASSLGTPDTEAFF.

The CDR3 spells CASSLAGGNGYTF. In DNA form, the CDR3 reads TGTGCCAGCAGCTTGGCAGGGGGAAATGGCTACACCTTC. The rearrangement uses TRBV7-9 and TRBJ1-2; the match to TRBD1 covers 7 bases. The germline V gene encodes CDR1 SEHNR and CDR2 FQNEAQ (reference sequence). V gave up 3 bases and J gave up 6 bases; unmatched junction bases: 4. CDR3 size: 13 residues.

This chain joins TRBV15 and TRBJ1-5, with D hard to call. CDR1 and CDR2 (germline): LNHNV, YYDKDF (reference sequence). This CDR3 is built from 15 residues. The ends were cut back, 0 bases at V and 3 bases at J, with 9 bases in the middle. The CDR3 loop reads CATSREQATNQPQHF. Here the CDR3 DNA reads TGTGCCACCAGCAGAGAGCAGGCGACCAATCAGCCCCAGCATTTT.

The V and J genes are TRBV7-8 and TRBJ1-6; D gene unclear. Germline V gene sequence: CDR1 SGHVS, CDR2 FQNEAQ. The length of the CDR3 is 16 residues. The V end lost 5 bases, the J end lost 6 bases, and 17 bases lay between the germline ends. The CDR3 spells CASSPTRAGPNSPLHF. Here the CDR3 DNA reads TGTGCCAGCAGCCCTACGAGGGCAGGTCCTAATTCACCCCTCCACTTT.

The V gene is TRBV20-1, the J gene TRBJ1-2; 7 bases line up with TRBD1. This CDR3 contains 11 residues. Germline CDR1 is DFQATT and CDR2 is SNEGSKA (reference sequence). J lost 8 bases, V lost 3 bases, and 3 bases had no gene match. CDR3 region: CSASPQGGYTF. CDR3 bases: TGCAGTGCTAGCCCACAGGGGGGCTACACCTTC.

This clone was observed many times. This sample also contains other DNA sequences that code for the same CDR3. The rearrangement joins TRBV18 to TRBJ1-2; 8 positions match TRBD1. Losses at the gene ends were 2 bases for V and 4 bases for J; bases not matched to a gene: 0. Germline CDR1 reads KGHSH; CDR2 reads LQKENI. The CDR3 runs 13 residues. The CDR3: CASSPGQGYGYTF. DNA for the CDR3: TGTGCCAGCTCACCAGGACAGGGCTATGGCTACACCTTC.

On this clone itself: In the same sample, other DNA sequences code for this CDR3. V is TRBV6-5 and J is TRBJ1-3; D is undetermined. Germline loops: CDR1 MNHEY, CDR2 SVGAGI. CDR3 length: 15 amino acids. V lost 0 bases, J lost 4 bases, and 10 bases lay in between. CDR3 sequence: CASSYSGGSGNTIYF. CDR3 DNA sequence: TGTGCCAGCAGTTACTCGGGCGGGTCCGGAAACACCATATATTTT.

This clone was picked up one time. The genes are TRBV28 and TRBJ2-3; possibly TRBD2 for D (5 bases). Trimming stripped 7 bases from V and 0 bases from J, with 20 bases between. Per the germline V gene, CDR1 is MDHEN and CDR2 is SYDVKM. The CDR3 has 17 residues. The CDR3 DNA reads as TGTGCCAGCATCTCGTACGGGATCGCGGTTAGCACAGATACGCAGTATTTT. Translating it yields CASISYGIAVSTDTQYF.

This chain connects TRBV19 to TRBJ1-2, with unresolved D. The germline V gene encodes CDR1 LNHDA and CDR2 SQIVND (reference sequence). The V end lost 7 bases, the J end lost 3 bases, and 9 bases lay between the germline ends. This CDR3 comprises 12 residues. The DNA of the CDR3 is TGTGCCAGTACTCCCGGGTACTATGGCTACACCTTC. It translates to CASTPGYYGYTF.

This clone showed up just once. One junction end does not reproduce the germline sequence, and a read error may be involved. The CDR3 region has the DNA TGTGCCAGCAGCTTAAATAGCGGGGTCTCCTCCAATGAGCAGTTCTTC. Translating it yields CASSLNSGVSSNEQFF. J is TRBJ2-1 and V is TRBV11-2; the match to TRBD2 covers 8 bases. The V gene's germline CDR1 is SGHAT and CDR2 FQNNGV. There are 16 residues in the CDR3.